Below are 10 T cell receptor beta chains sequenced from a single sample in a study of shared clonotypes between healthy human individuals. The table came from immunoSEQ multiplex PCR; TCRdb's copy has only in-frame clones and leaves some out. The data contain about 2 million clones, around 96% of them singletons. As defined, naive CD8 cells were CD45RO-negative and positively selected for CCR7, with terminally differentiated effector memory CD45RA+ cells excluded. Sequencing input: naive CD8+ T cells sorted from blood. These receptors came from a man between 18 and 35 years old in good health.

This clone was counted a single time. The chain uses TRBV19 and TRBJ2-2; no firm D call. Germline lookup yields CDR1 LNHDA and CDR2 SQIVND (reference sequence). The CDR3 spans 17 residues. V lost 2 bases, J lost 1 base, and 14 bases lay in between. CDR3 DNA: TGTGCCAGTAGTATACAACTATGGACGGGGAACACCGGGGAGCTGTTTTTT. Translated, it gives CASSIQLWTGNTGELFF.

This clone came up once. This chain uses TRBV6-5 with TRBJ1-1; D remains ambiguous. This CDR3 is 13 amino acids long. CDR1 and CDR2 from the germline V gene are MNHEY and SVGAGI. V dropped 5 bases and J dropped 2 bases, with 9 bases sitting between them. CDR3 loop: CASSIGPNTEAFF. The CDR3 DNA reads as TGTGCCAGCAGTATAGGGCCTAACACTGAAGCTTTCTTT.

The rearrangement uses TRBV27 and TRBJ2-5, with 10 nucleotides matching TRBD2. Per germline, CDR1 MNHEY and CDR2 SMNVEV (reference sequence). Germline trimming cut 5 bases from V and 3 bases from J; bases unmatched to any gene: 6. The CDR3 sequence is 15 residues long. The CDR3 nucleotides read TGTGCCAGCAGTAAACTAGCGGGGTTGGAAGAGACCCAGTACTTC. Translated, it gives CASSKLAGLEETQYF.

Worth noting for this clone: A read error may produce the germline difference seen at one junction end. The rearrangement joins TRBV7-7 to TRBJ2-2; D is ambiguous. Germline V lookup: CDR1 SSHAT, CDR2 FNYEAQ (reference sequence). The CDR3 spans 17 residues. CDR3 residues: CASSPYYHFRHTGELFF. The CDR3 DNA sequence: TGTGCTAGCAGCCCTTATTACCACTTTCGGCACACCGGGGAGCTGTTTTTT.

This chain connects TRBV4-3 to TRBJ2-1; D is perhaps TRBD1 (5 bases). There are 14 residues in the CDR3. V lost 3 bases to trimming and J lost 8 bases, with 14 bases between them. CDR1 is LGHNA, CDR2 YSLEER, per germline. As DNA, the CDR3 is TGCGCCAGCAGCCAGGACCAGGGTTCGGATGAGCAGTTCTTC. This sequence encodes CASSQDQGSDEQFF.

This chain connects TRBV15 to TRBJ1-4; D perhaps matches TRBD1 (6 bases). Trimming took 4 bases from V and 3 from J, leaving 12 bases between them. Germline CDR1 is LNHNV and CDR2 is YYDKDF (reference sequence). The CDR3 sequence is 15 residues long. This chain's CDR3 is CATSKIRGSNEKLFF. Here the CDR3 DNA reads TGTGCCACCAGCAAGATAAGGGGGTCTAATGAAAAACTGTTTTTT.

The DNA for the CDR3 is TGTGCCAGCAGTTCCGGACAGACCAACTATGGCTACACCTTC. This encodes CASSSGQTNYGYTF. The chain employs TRBV2 and TRBJ1-2; perhaps TRBD1 as D (6 bases). The CDR3 consists of 14 residues. The V gene's germline CDR1 is SNHLY and CDR2 FYNNEI. V lost 5 bases and J 2 bases, leaving 12 bases between the germline ends. Full variable domain (outside the CDR3, taken from reference TRBV2 and TRBJ1-2): EPEVTQTPSHQVTQMGQEVILRCVPISNHLYFYWYRQILGQKVEFLVSFYNNEISEKSEIFDDQFSVERPDGSNFTLKIRSTKLEDSAMYFCASSSGQTNYGYTFGSGTRLTVV.

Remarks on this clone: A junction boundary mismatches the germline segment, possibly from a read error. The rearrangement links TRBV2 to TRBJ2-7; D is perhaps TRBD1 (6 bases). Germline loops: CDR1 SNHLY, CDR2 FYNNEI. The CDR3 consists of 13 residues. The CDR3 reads CASTEQGSYEQYF. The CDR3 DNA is TGTGCCAGCACTGAACAGGGCTCCTACGAGCAGTACTTC.

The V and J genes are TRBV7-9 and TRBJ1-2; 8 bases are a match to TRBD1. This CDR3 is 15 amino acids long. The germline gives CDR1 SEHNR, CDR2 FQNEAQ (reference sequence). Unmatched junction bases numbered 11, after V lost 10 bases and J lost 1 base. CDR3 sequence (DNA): TGTGCCACAGCTCAAGGGGACAGGAATAACTATGGCTACACCTTC. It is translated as CATAQGDRNNYGYTF.

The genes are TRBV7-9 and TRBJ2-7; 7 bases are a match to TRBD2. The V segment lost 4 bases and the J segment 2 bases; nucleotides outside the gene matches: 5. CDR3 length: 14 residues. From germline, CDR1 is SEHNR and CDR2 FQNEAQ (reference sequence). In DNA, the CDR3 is TGTGCCAGCAGCTACAGACTAGCCCCCTACGAGCAGTACTTC. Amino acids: CASSYRLAPYEQYF.